A single sample gave rise to the 31 T cell receptor beta chains below, sequenced in a study of blood T cell repertoires in COVID-19. The repertoire was sequenced with immunoSEQ multiplex PCR; TCRdb's copy has only in-frame clones and lacks some. The repertoire holds almost 300,000 clones, with over 85% as singletons. Sequenced sample: peripheral blood. These receptors came from a woman aged 25-40 years with COVID-19, enrolled during active disease.

The rearrangement joins TRBV28 to TRBJ1-6; 8 nucleotides agree with TRBD1. The V gene end was trimmed by 4 bases and the J gene end by 7 bases; junction bases not matched to a gene: 6. Germline loops: CDR1 MDHEN, CDR2 SYDVKM. This CDR3 spans 15 amino acids. CDR3 amino acids: CASSYPGTGNSPLHF. In DNA, the CDR3 is TGTGCCAGCAGTTATCCCGGGACAGGAAATTCACCCCTCCACTTT. Based on the CDR3 plus reference TRBV28 and TRBJ1-6, the full variable domain is DVKVTQSSRYLVKRTGEKVFLECVQDMDHENMFWYRQDPGLGLRLIYFSYDVKMKEKGDIPEGYSVSREKKERFSLILESASTNQTSMYLCASSYPGTGNSPLHFGNGTRLTVT.

The chain employs TRBV3-1 (or the pseudogene TRBV3-2) and TRBJ1-4; D call uncertain. V lost 1 base and J 0 bases, leaving 6 bases between the germline ends. CDR3 length equals 15 residues. CDR1 is LGHDT, CDR2 YNNKEL, per germline (reference sequence). The CDR3 DNA is TGTGCCAGCAGCCAAGCCCCCGCAACTAATGAAAAACTGTTTTTT. It specifies CASSQAPATNEKLFF.

V is TRBV6-5 and J is TRBJ1-2; TRBD1 agrees at 7 bases. Unmatched junction bases numbered 6, after V lost 6 bases and J lost 2 bases. Germline values: CDR1 MNHEY, CDR2 SVGAGI. This CDR3 contains 14 residues. The CDR3, as DNA: TGTGCCAGCAGAACCGGACAGGCCAACTATGGCTACACCTTC. It encodes CASRTGQANYGYTF.

J is TRBJ1-2 and V is TRBV5-4; D call uncertain. There are 13 residues in the CDR3. With 4 bases removed from V and 2 bases from J, the gap between germline ends came to 9 bases. Germline CDR1 and CDR2: SGHNT and YYREEE (reference sequence). CDR3 residues: CASSPAGNYGYTF. DNA of the CDR3: TGTGCCAGCAGCCCTGCGGGGAACTATGGCTACACCTTC.

The chain employs TRBV7-9 and TRBJ2-7; tentatively, D is TRBD2 (6 bases). The CDR3 is 13 residues long. V was shortened by 4 bases and J by 5 bases, with 12 bases between the two germline ends. The germline CDR1 and CDR2 sequences are SEHNR and FQNEAQ (reference sequence). The CDR3 sequence: CASSYSSAHEQYF. The CDR3 nucleotides read TGTGCCAGCAGCTATTCTAGCGCCCACGAGCAGTACTTC.

This clone has only one observation. The rearrangement joins TRBV28 to TRBJ2-7; D is unclear. CDR1 and CDR2 from the germline V gene are MDHEN and SYDVKM. V was pared by 3 bases and J by 3 bases, with 3 bases between. CDR3 length: 11 residues. CDR3 DNA sequence: TGTGCCAGCAGTTTTATCTACGAGCAGTACTTC. The encoded protein is CASSFIYEQYF.

The CDR3 sequence is CASSFSGQGYGYTF. The CDR3 nucleotides read TGTGCCAGCAGCTTTTCAGGACAGGGGTATGGCTACACCTTC. V is TRBV7-8 and J is TRBJ1-2, with 9 bases that match TRBD1. This CDR3 is built from 14 residues. The germline V gene encodes CDR1 SGHVS and CDR2 FQNEAQ. V shed 3 bases and J 5 bases; nucleotides not matched to a gene: 4.

The chain employs TRBV4-1 and TRBJ1-3, with 11 positions matching TRBD1. J lost 3 bases, V lost 2 bases, and 12 bases had no gene match. Germline V lookup: CDR1 MGHRA, CDR2 YSYEKL. This CDR3 is 19 amino acids long. CDR3 amino acids: CASSQPAAGQGVNGNTIYF. For the CDR3, the DNA is TGCGCCAGCAGCCAACCCGCCGCGGGACAGGGGGTAAATGGAAACACCATATATTTT.

Regarding this clone: The junction and the germline gene differ at one end; a read error may be behind it. The chain has TRBV15 and TRBJ1-5; 8 bases fit TRBD1. This CDR3 comprises 12 residues. CDR1 is LNHNV and CDR2 is YYDKDF in the germline V gene (reference sequence). The CDR3 DNA reads TGTGCCACCAGCAGAGGTTGGCAGGGGGCTCTTTTT. Translated, it gives CATSRGWQGALF.

The chain recombines TRBV7-9 with TRBJ2-2, with D hard to call. Trimming took off 1 base at V and 4 bases at J, with 13 bases between the two ends. This CDR3 contains 16 residues. Per the germline V gene, CDR1 is SEHNR and CDR2 is FQNEAQ (reference sequence). CDR3 sequence reads: CASSLVLRSGTGELFF. CDR3 sequence (DNA): TGTGCCAGCAGCTTAGTCCTGCGGTCCGGCACCGGGGAGCTGTTTTTT.

This chain uses TRBV20-1 with TRBJ2-2; D may be TRBD1 (5 bases). Germline V gene lookup returns CDR1 DFQATT and CDR2 SNEGSKA (reference sequence). The V gene lost 5 bases and the J gene lost 9 bases, with 10 bases spanning the gap. There are 11 residues in the CDR3. Here the CDR3 reads CSALYRRELFF. The DNA of the CDR3 is TGCAGTGCTCTCTACAGGAGGGAGCTGTTTTTT.

This clone was recorded once. The chain is built from TRBV15 and TRBJ1-2, with TRBD1 identical over 7 bases. Per the germline V gene, CDR1 is LNHNV and CDR2 is YYDKDF (reference sequence). This CDR3 comprises 16 residues. Trimming at V came to 1 base and at J to 0 bases, leaving 5 bases not matched to a gene. CDR3: CATSRGGTEANYGYTF. The CDR3 region has the DNA TGTGCCACCAGCAGAGGGGGGACAGAAGCTAACTATGGCTACACCTTC.

The V call is TRBV5-5, the J call TRBJ2-7; the D is unclear. The V and J ends lost 0 bases and 0 bases respectively, with 13 bases between them. From germline, CDR1 is SGHKS and CDR2 YYEKEE (reference sequence). The CDR3 is 16 amino acids. The CDR3 DNA sequence: TGTGCCAGCAGCTTGGCGCTACAGACCTACTCCTACGAGCAGTACTTC. The encoded protein is CASSLALQTYSYEQYF.

This chain links TRBV6-1 with TRBJ2-3; 7 nucleotides match TRBD2. The CDR3 has 16 residues. Per the germline V gene, CDR1 is MNHNS and CDR2 is SASEGT. Trimming cost V 0 bases and J 1 base; bases outside gene matches: 4. The DNA for the CDR3 is TGTGCCAGCAGTGAAGCATACGGACTAGGCACAGATACGCAGTATTTT. The encoded protein is CASSEAYGLGTDTQYF.

CDR3 nucleotide sequence: TGTGCCAGCAGTGACTCTGGACAGCTCACTGAAGCTTTCTTT. It is translated as CASSDSGQLTEAFF. This chain links TRBV6-4 with TRBJ1-1; tentative D call: TRBD1 (6 bases). The CDR3 extends over 14 amino acids. From germline, CDR1 is MRHNA and CDR2 SNTAGT. Trimming pared 0 bases from V and 4 bases from J, leaving 9 bases between.

This chain uses TRBV28 with TRBJ2-3, with a tentative D call TRBD1 (6 bases). The CDR3 runs 12 residues. Trimming pared 6 bases from V and 5 bases from J, leaving 9 bases between. Germline V lookup: CDR1 MDHEN, CDR2 SYDVKM. The CDR3 DNA sequence: TGTGCCAGCAGCTTACAGGGAGATACGCAGTATTTT. Translated, it gives CASSLQGDTQYF.

This chain links TRBV4-2 with TRBJ1-5; tentative D call: TRBD1 (6 bases). The germline gives CDR1 LGHNA, CDR2 YNFKEQ. The CDR3 consists of 18 residues. Trimming left V 0 bases short and J 0 bases short, with 15 bases between. CDR3 sequence (DNA): TGTGCCAGCAGCCAAGATCGGGGAGGGACACATAGCAATCAGCCCCAGCATTTT. Protein: CASSQDRGGTHSNQPQHF.

The chain has TRBV5-1 and TRBJ1-1, with 8 bases identical to TRBD1. V lost 4 bases to trimming and J lost 5 bases; unmatched junction nucleotides: 7. Germline V lookup: CDR1 SGHRS, CDR2 YFSETQ. The CDR3 covers 14 residues. This CDR3 is CASSITGGETEAFF. In nucleotides, the CDR3 is TGCGCCAGCAGCATAACAGGGGGGGAAACTGAAGCTTTCTTT.

The genes are TRBV4-2 and TRBJ1-2; no firm D call. V was trimmed by 1 base and J by 4 bases, leaving 10 bases between them. The germline CDR1 and CDR2 sequences are LGHNA and YNFKEQ. This CDR3 contains 14 residues. The CDR3 coding sequence is TGTGCCAGCAGCCAAGGCGCCATTACCTATGGCTACACCTTC. Its protein is CASSQGAITYGYTF.

The gene calls are TRBV4-1 and TRBJ2-7, with D maybe TRBD1 (6 bases). CDR3 length: 16 residues. Trimming pared 3 bases from V and 1 base from J, leaving 16 bases between. Germline CDR1 and CDR2: MGHRA and YSYEKL. The CDR3 DNA is TGCGCCAGCAGCCATGGCCCCCGGGACAAGTCCTACGAGCAGTACTTC. Translation: CASSHGPRDKSYEQYF.

This clone has only one observation. V gene TRBV27 combines with J gene TRBJ2-7; 9 bases line up with TRBD2. Unmatched junction bases numbered 17, after V lost 8 bases and J lost 6 bases. CDR3 length: 16 amino acids. Germline V gives CDR1 MNHEY, CDR2 SMNVEV (reference sequence). The CDR3 DNA reads TGTGCCAGCGGTGTCCTCTTGCGGGGGGGCGTATTCGAGCAGTACTTC. Translated, it gives CASGVLLRGGVFEQYF.

The V gene is TRBV27, the J gene TRBJ2-7; D is perhaps TRBD1 (5 bases). Per the germline V gene, CDR1 is MNHEY and CDR2 is SMNVEV (reference sequence). The V and J ends lost 7 bases and 0 bases respectively, with 16 bases between them. The CDR3 has 15 residues. CDR3 sequence: CASKKGALPSYEQYF. The DNA of the CDR3 is TGTGCCAGCAAAAAAGGGGCTCTCCCCTCCTACGAGCAGTACTTC.

Here the CDR3 reads CASSTGYNEQFF. CDR3 nucleotide sequence: TGTGCCAGCAGTACAGGCTACAATGAGCAGTTCTTC. The rearrangement uses TRBV2 and TRBJ2-1, with D possibly matching TRBD1 (5 bases). The germline V gene has CDR1 SNHLY and CDR2 FYNNEI. V lost 5 bases and J 3 bases, leaving 5 bases between the germline ends. This CDR3 has 12 amino acids.

The V and J genes are TRBV7-9 and TRBJ2-4, with TRBD2 matching over 8 bases. The germline V gene has CDR1 SEHNR and CDR2 FQNEAQ (reference sequence). The CDR3 has 17 residues. V shed 4 bases, J shed 7 bases, and the junction held 15 bases outside the gene matches. CDR3: CASSSLKISGVRNIQYF. The CDR3 nucleotides read TGTGCCAGCAGCTCGCTGAAGATTAGCGGGGTGAGGAACATTCAGTACTTC.

The chain links TRBV7-9 to TRBJ2-1; tentative D call: TRBD2 (5 bases). The V end was cut by 7 bases, the J end by 5 bases, with 9 bases between. Germline assignment: CDR1 SEHNR and CDR2 FQNEAQ (reference sequence). CDR3 length: 12 amino acids. CDR3 sequence reads: CASTPRDNEQFF. The CDR3 region has the DNA TGTGCCAGCACCCCGAGGGACAATGAGCAGTTCTTC.

CDR3 sequence: CASSFRGRRYNEQFF. The CDR3 bases are TGTGCCAGCAGTTTTCGGGGGAGAAGGTACAATGAGCAGTTCTTC. This sequence joins TRBV28 and TRBJ2-1; D is possibly TRBD2 (6 bases). Germline V lookup: CDR1 MDHEN, CDR2 SYDVKM. V lost 3 bases and J 4 bases, leaving 13 bases between the germline ends. The CDR3 totals 15 residues.

The gene calls are TRBV4-1 and TRBJ2-5, with a possible D match to TRBD2 (6 bases). Germline-derived CDR1 and CDR2 are MGHRA and YSYEKL. This CDR3 has 16 amino acids. Trimming pared 1 base from V and 7 bases from J, leaving 19 bases between. DNA of the CDR3: TGCGCCAGCAGCCAAGCTTACGGGGGAAGCAAGAGGACCCAGTACTTC. Residues: CASSQAYGGSKRTQYF.

This chain links TRBV2 with TRBJ2-1, with TRBD2 matching over 11 bases. V was clipped by 4 bases and J by 5 bases; unmatched bases: 4. The CDR3 totals 15 residues. Germline values: CDR1 SNHLY, CDR2 FYNNEI. In DNA form, the CDR3 reads TGTGCCAGCAGTGCCCTAGCGGGGGGTCACAATGAGCAGTTCTTC. Its protein product is CASSALAGGHNEQFF.

V gene TRBV3-1 (or the pseudogene TRBV3-2) combines with J gene TRBJ1-4, with D maybe TRBD1 (6 bases). Germline-derived CDR1 and CDR2 are LGHDT and YNNKEL (reference sequence). With 5 bases removed from V and 0 bases from J, the gap between germline ends came to 13 bases. CDR3 length: 16 residues. The CDR3 nucleotides read TGTGCCAGCAGCTCTCGGACAGATACAACTAATGAAAAACTGTTTTTT. This codes for CASSSRTDTTNEKLFF.

The J gene is TRBJ2-7, the V gene TRBV10-3, with 9 bases identical to TRBD2. Germline CDR1 is ENHRY and CDR2 is SYGVKD. J was trimmed by 4 bases and V by 0 bases; bases with no gene match: 1. The CDR3 consists of 14 residues. CDR3 DNA: TGTGCCATCAGTGAGTCGGGACTAGCTTACGAGCAGTACTTC. Translation gives CAISESGLAYEQYF.

J is TRBJ1-6 and V is TRBV6-5, with TRBD1 identical over 7 bases. V shed 0 bases and J 14 bases; nucleotides not matched to a gene: 7. CDR3 length: 14 amino acids. Per germline, CDR1 MNHEY and CDR2 SVGAGI. The CDR3 protein is CASSYSTGRRTLHF. For the CDR3, the DNA is TGTGCCAGCAGTTACTCGACAGGGCGGAGGACCCTCCACTTT.